This is a list of T cell receptor beta chains from one sample in a study of blood T cell repertoires in COVID-19. Repertoires were generated with immunoSEQ multiplex PCR, while TCRdb's copy carries only in-frame clones and drops some. This table has some 80,000 clones, almost 85% appearing once. The material sequenced was peripheral blood. Receptor source: a man older than 75 with acute or convalescent COVID-19. Each CDR3 is given with its conserved first and last residue. The D gene is left open where the match is weak. Clone size is stated in some rows and not others, as once, few, many or a class when expanded.

D: TRBD1; J: TRBJ1-1; size: -; V: TRBV9; length: 16; DNA: TGTGCCAGCAGCCTCCACCCTAGGACAGGGGGCACTGAAGCTTTCTTT; CDR3: CASSLHPRTGGTEAFF
D: -; J: TRBJ2-7; size: -; V: TRBV7-3; length: 13; DNA: TGTGCCAGCAGCTTAAAGCTGGGGGCTGAGCAGTACTTC; CDR3: CASSLKLGAEQYF
D: -; J: TRBJ2-3; size: -; V: TRBV27; length: 14; DNA: TGTGCCAGCCAGAGGTCTAGAATCGCAGATACGCAGTATTTT; CDR3: CASQRSRIADTQYF
D: TRBD1; J: TRBJ1-2; size: once; V: TRBV6-5; length: 15; DNA: TGTGCCAGCAGCCTGACAGGGGGGATACGCTATGGCTACACCTTC; CDR3: CASSLTGGIRYGYTF
D: -; J: TRBJ2-2; size: -; V: TRBV6-2/TRBV6-3; length: 18; DNA: TGTGCCAGCAGTTACTCGACTGGGGGCGCGTCTGTAACCGGGGAGCTGTTTTTT; CDR3: CASSYSTGGASVTGELFF
D: -; J: TRBJ2-7; size: -; V: TRBV6-2/TRBV6-3; length: 17; DNA: TGTGCCAGCAGTTATCCCCTCGCCGGGGAGAGCTCCTACGAGCAGTACTTC; CDR3: CASSYPLAGESSYEQYF
D: -; J: TRBJ1-1; size: -; V: TRBV5-6; length: 13; DNA: TGTGCCAGCAGAAGAAGACAGAACACTGAAGCTTTCTTT; CDR3: CASRRRQNTEAFF
D: TRBD1; J: TRBJ1-4; size: -; V: TRBV5-1; length: 15; DNA: TGCGCCAGCAGCTCGGGGACAGGGTTTAATGAAAAACTGTTTTTT; CDR3: CASSSGTGFNEKLFF
D: TRBD1; J: TRBJ1-5; size: -; V: TRBV7-9; length: 15; DNA: TGTGCCAGCAGCTTTTACGACAGGGGGAATCAGCCCCAGCATTTT; CDR3: CASSFYDRGNQPQHF
D: -; J: TRBJ1-1; size: -; V: TRBV4-1; length: 13; DNA: TGCGCCAGCAGCCACCCGAGGAACACTGAAGCTTTCTTT; CDR3: CASSHPRNTEAFF
D: -; J: TRBJ2-2; size: once; V: TRBV21-1; length: 15; DNA: TGTGCCAGCAGCCCTCAGGGTGGTGAAGTCGGGGAGCTGTTTTTT; CDR3: CASSPQGGEVGELFF
D: -; J: TRBJ1-2; size: -; V: TRBV6-2/TRBV6-3; length: 15; DNA: TGTGCCAGCAGTTACTCGCAGTTACCAAACTATGGCTACACCTTC; CDR3: CASSYSQLPNYGYTF
D: TRBD1; J: TRBJ1-4; size: -; V: TRBV5-8; length: 13; DNA: TGTGCCAGCAGCTTGGCTCCGGACAGGGAACTGTTTTTT; CDR3: CASSLAPDRELFF
D: TRBD1; J: TRBJ1-6; size: -; V: TRBV9; length: 14; DNA: TGTGCCAGCAGCGCCCGGACAGGGGGCTCACCCCTCCACTTT; CDR3: CASSARTGGSPLHF
D: -; J: TRBJ1-2; size: -; V: TRBV7-9; length: 14; DNA: TGTGCCAGCAGCTTAGAGAGGAGTTCCTATGGCTACACCTTC; CDR3: CASSLERSSYGYTF
D: -; J: TRBJ1-5; size: -; V: TRBV3-1/TRBV3-2; length: 16; DNA: TGTGCCAGCAGCCAGGGACTGCCCGGGAGCAATCAGCCCCAGCATTTT; CDR3: CASSQGLPGSNQPQHF
D: TRBD2; J: TRBJ2-1; size: -; V: TRBV6-5; length: 15; DNA: TGTGCCAGCAGTCTTAGCGGGGGGGCCTCCTATGAGCAGTTCTTC; CDR3: CASSLSGGASYEQFF
D: TRBD1; J: TRBJ2-5; size: -; V: TRBV19; length: 15; DNA: TGTGCCAGTAGTACGAACAGGGGAAAGGGGGAGACCCAGTACTTC; CDR3: CASSTNRGKGETQYF
D: TRBD1; J: TRBJ2-2; size: -; V: TRBV5-6; length: 18; DNA: TGTGCCAGCAGCTTGGTCTGGCAGGGACAGGGGAACACCGGGGAGCTGTTTTTT; CDR3: CASSLVWQGQGNTGELFF
D: -; J: TRBJ1-2; size: -; V: TRBV4-2; length: 16; DNA: TGTGCCAGCAGCCGCGAAAACAGCCCCCAGAACTATGGCTACACCTTC; CDR3: CASSRENSPQNYGYTF
D: -; J: TRBJ1-1; size: -; V: TRBV18; length: 13; DNA: TGTGCCAGCTCACCCGGGATAAACACTGAAGCTTTCTTT; CDR3: CASSPGINTEAFF
D: -; J: TRBJ2-3; size: -; V: TRBV14; length: 17; DNA: TGTGCCAGCAGCCAAGACCCCCGGGGGGCCGTCACAGATACGCAGTATTTT; CDR3: CASSQDPRGAVTDTQYF
D: -; J: TRBJ1-1; size: -; V: TRBV5-1; length: 12; DNA: TGCGCCAGCAGCCGGGGAGGGACTGAAGCTTTCTTT; CDR3: CASSRGGTEAFF
D: TRBD1; J: TRBJ1-2; size: -; V: TRBV28; length: 14; DNA: TGTGCCAGCAGCCAGGGGGCGATATCGTATGGCTACACCTTC; CDR3: CASSQGAISYGYTF
D: -; J: TRBJ2-2; size: few; V: TRBV5-1; length: 14; DNA: TGCGCCAGCAGCTTGGTAGGGGGGGCCGGGGAGCTGTTTTTT; CDR3: CASSLVGGAGELFF
D: -; J: TRBJ2-5; size: -; V: TRBV7-6; length: 14; DNA: TGTGCCAGCAGCTTAGGACCAGGGCAAGAGACCCAGTACTTC; CDR3: CASSLGPGQETQYF
D: TRBD1; J: TRBJ1-1; size: -; V: TRBV9; length: 17; DNA: TGTGCCAGCAGCGGAGAGGACAGGGTTCTTATGAACACTGAAGCTTTCTTT; CDR3: CASSGEDRVLMNTEAFF
D: -; J: TRBJ2-2; size: -; V: TRBV4-2; length: 16; DNA: TGTGCCAGCAGCCAAAGCTCGGACAGTAACACCGGGGAGCTGTTTTTT; CDR3: CASSQSSDSNTGELFF
D: TRBD1; J: TRBJ2-7; size: -; V: TRBV6-5; length: 14; DNA: TGTGCCACTACCCGGGACAGGAGCTCCTACGAGCAGTACTTC; CDR3: CATTRDRSSYEQYF
D: -; J: TRBJ1-2; size: few; V: TRBV4-1; length: 14; DNA: TGCGCCAGCAGCCGGGTGGGGGGAGACTATGGCTACACCTTC; CDR3: CASSRVGGDYGYTF
D: -; J: TRBJ2-7; size: -; V: TRBV20-1; length: 11; DNA: TGCAGTGCTAGCCAGGTGTACGAGCAGTACTTC; CDR3: CSASQVYEQYF
D: TRBD1; J: TRBJ1-6; size: -; V: TRBV4-1; length: 15; DNA: TGCGCCAGCAGACGAACAGACAGGGTAGATTCACCCCTCCACTTT; CDR3: CASRRTDRVDSPLHF
D: TRBD1; J: TRBJ2-6; size: -; V: TRBV7-3; length: 16; DNA: TGTGCCAGCAGCTCCGGGACAGGCGGTGGGGCCAACGTCCTGACTTTC; CDR3: CASSSGTGGGANVLTF
D: -; J: TRBJ2-5; size: -; V: TRBV12-3/TRBV12-4; length: 12; DNA: TGTGCCAGCAGCCGGAACGGGGAGACCCAGTACTTC; CDR3: CASSRNGETQYF
D: TRBD2; J: TRBJ2-5; size: -; V: TRBV11-1; length: 16; DNA: TGTGCCAGCTGTTTATCCGGACTAGCGGGGTCCGAGACCCAGTACTTC; CDR3: CASCLSGLAGSETQYF
D: -; J: TRBJ1-5; size: -; V: TRBV19; length: 15; DNA: TGTGCCAGTAAACAGAACCATTATAGCAATCAGCCCCAGCATTTT; CDR3: CASKQNHYSNQPQHF
D: TRBD1; J: TRBJ1-1; size: -; V: TRBV15; length: 15; DNA: TGTGCCACCAGCAGCCCCCCAGGGGGCGTCACTGAAGCTTTCTTT; CDR3: CATSSPPGGVTEAFF
D: TRBD1; J: TRBJ1-5; size: -; V: TRBV6-1; length: 17; DNA: TGTGCCAGCAGTGGGAGACAGGGGGCAGGAGGCAATCAGCCCCAGCATTTT; CDR3: CASSGRQGAGGNQPQHF
D: -; J: TRBJ1-5; size: once; V: TRBV19; length: 16; DNA: TGTGCCAGTAGTCTATACTGGCGGGTGAGAGATCAGCCCCAGCATTTT; CDR3: CASSLYWRVRDQPQHF
D: -; J: TRBJ1-1; size: -; V: TRBV19; length: 14; DNA: TGTGCCAGTAGGCCCAGGGGAGTGAACACTGAAGCTTTCTTT; CDR3: CASRPRGVNTEAFF
D: TRBD1; J: TRBJ1-6; size: -; V: TRBV3-1/TRBV3-2; length: 15; DNA: TGTGCCAGCAGCATGGACAGGGCGAGCAATTCACCCCTCCACTTT; CDR3: CASSMDRASNSPLHF
D: -; J: TRBJ1-2; size: -; V: TRBV10-1; length: 13; DNA: TGCGCCAGCAGTGAGAGAGCTAACTATGGCTACACCTTC; CDR3: CASSERANYGYTF
D: TRBD1; J: TRBJ2-2; size: few; V: TRBV9; length: 14; DNA: TGTGCCAGCAGCGCTAGAACAGGGGCCGGGGAGCTGTTTTTT; CDR3: CASSARTGAGELFF
D: -; J: TRBJ1-1; size: -; V: TRBV5-1; length: 16; DNA: TGCGCCAGCAGCTTGGCCTCGATAGGGGCGAACACTGAAGCTTTCTTT; CDR3: CASSLASIGANTEAFF
D: -; J: TRBJ2-7; size: -; V: TRBV5-1; length: 15; DNA: TGCGCCAGCAGCTGGGGACATGAAAGCTCCTACGAGCAGTACTTC; CDR3: CASSWGHESSYEQYF
D: -; J: TRBJ1-1; size: -; V: TRBV2; length: 13; DNA: TGTGCCAGCTGCCCTAGTGGCCTCACTGAAGCTTTCTTT; CDR3: CASCPSGLTEAFF
D: -; J: TRBJ1-6; size: few; V: TRBV6-5; length: 15; DNA: TGTGCCAGCAGGGTAGGACAGAGTCATAATTCACCCCTCCACTTT; CDR3: CASRVGQSHNSPLHF
D: TRBD1; J: TRBJ1-6; size: -; V: TRBV5-8; length: 16; DNA: TGTGCCAGCAGCCGAAATACAGGGGGAGGGAATTCACCCCTCCACTTT; CDR3: CASSRNTGGGNSPLHF
D: TRBD1; J: TRBJ1-2; size: -; V: TRBV7-3; length: 16; DNA: TGTGCCAGCAGCCCGACGGGACAGCCGGGGATTAGTGGCTACACCTTC; CDR3: CASSPTGQPGISGYTF
D: TRBD1; J: TRBJ1-6; size: -; V: TRBV2; length: 17; DNA: TGTGCCAGCAGTGAAGAGACAGGGCGCTCCTATAATTCACCCCTCCACTTT; CDR3: CASSEETGRSYNSPLHF
D: TRBD1; J: TRBJ1-3; size: -; V: TRBV7-2; length: 13; DNA: TGTGCCAGCACTACAGGGGCTGGAAACACCATATATTTT; CDR3: CASTTGAGNTIYF
D: TRBD2; J: TRBJ2-1; size: -; V: TRBV9; length: 16; DNA: TGTGCCAGCAGCGTAGTGGCGGGGGGGTTAGGGCATGAGCAGTTCTTC; CDR3: CASSVVAGGLGHEQFF
D: TRBD2; J: TRBJ2-5; size: -; V: TRBV27; length: 14; DNA: TGTGCCAGCAGGAAGACTAGCGGGGTCGAGACCCAGTACTTC; CDR3: CASRKTSGVETQYF